The 32 T cell receptor beta chains below were found in one sample sequenced in a study of blood T cell repertoires in COVID-19 (dated by TCRdb to about 2020). The library was obtained by the immunoSEQ multiplex PCR assay. TCRdb holds this immuneACCESS table with in-frame rearrangements only. Some clones are missing; in checked studies, unresolved V genes explain under half, and the rest has no known cause. The sample table holds 380,000 or so clones, of which 80% to 90% were seen once. The biggest ten clones account for about 7.6% of the sample. The material sequenced was peripheral blood. The receptors stem from an older woman with COVID-19, enrolled during active disease.

This chain links TRBV5-5 with TRBJ1-1, with unresolved D. V was clipped by 0 bases and J by 1 base, with 7 bases between them. The CDR3 totals 14 residues. Germline CDR1 reads SGHKS; CDR2 reads YYEKEE (reference sequence). The CDR3 spells CASSLVRKNTEAFF. The CDR3 coding sequence is TGTGCCAGCAGCTTGGTCAGGAAGAACACTGAAGCTTTCTTT.

The chain couples TRBV12-5 to TRBJ2-4; D ambiguous. Per the germline V gene, CDR1 is LGHNT and CDR2 is FRNRAP. CDR3 length: 19 amino acids. V dropped 0 bases and J dropped 0 bases, with 18 bases sitting between them. The CDR3 protein is CASGLVSFPVQKAKNIQYF. The CDR3 DNA reads as TGTGCTAGTGGTTTGGTAAGCTTTCCGGTCCAAAAAGCCAAAAACATTCAGTACTTC.

V gene TRBV12-5 combines with J gene TRBJ2-2; perhaps TRBD1 as D (6 bases). The germline gives CDR1 LGHNT, CDR2 FRNRAP. Trimming shortened V by 7 bases and J by 0 bases, and 12 bases separated the two germline ends. CDR3 length: 15 residues. CDR3 sequence: CASAPRGANTGELFF. The CDR3 nucleotides are TGTGCTAGTGCCCCCAGGGGCGCGAACACCGGGGAGCTGTTTTTT.

The J gene is TRBJ1-3, the V gene TRBV5-4, with D hard to call. The CDR3 runs to 16 residues. In germline, CDR1 is SGHNT, CDR2 YYREEE (reference sequence). V gave up 0 bases and J gave up 0 bases, with 10 bases separating them. The CDR3 bases are TGTGCCAGCAGCTTGGAGCAGGCCCGCTCTGGAAACACCATATATTTT. Its protein is CASSLEQARSGNTIYF.

The V gene is TRBV5-1, the J gene TRBJ2-7; tentative D call: TRBD2 (5 bases). Trimming took off 0 bases at V and 1 base at J, with 14 bases between the two ends. Germline lookup yields CDR1 SGHRS and CDR2 YFSETQ. The CDR3 is 16 amino acids. The CDR3 DNA follows: TGCGCCAGCAGCTTGGGTCGGGCGGGCTTGTCCTACGAGCAGTACTTC. Translating gives CASSLGRAGLSYEQYF.

V is TRBV7-2 and J is TRBJ2-2; 9 positions agree with TRBD2. This CDR3 has 16 amino acids. V shed 8 bases and J 1 base; nucleotides not matched to a gene: 8. Germline V gene lookup returns CDR1 SGHTA and CDR2 FQGNSA. CDR3 DNA sequence: TGTGCCAGCGCTGAGGGGACTAGCAAGAACACCGGGGAGCTGTTTTTT. Its protein product is CASAEGTSKNTGELFF.

The chain combines TRBV7-9 with TRBJ1-1; TRBD1 might be the D (6 bases). The V end lost 6 bases, the J end lost 5 bases, and 19 bases lay between the germline ends. The CDR3 spans 15 residues. Germline CDR1 reads SEHNR; CDR2 reads FQNEAQ (reference sequence). The CDR3 protein is CASRPGAGRETEAFF. The CDR3 DNA reads TGTGCCAGCAGGCCAGGGGCCGGACGGGAAACTGAAGCTTTCTTT.

This clone was seen more than once but under ten times. The chain couples TRBV2 to TRBJ2-7; 8 nucleotides line up with TRBD1. Germline lookup yields CDR1 SNHLY and CDR2 FYNNEI. CDR3 length: 15 amino acids. Trimming cost V 6 bases and J 0 bases; bases outside gene matches: 7. The CDR3 nucleotides read TGTGCCAGCAGCCACAGGACAGGGATCTCCTACGAGCAGTACTTC. It is translated as CASSHRTGISYEQYF. The variable domain in full, completed from reference TRBV2 and TRBJ2-7, reads EPEVTQTPSHQVTQMGQEVILRCVPISNHLYFYWYRQILGQKVEFLVSFYNNEISEKSEIFDDQFSVERPDGSNFTLKIRSTKLEDSAMYFCASSHRTGISYEQYFGPGTRLTVT.

This chain links TRBV27 with TRBJ2-7; maybe TRBD1 (5 bases). There are 12 residues in the CDR3. Germline values: CDR1 MNHEY, CDR2 SMNVEV (reference sequence). Deletions cut 2 bases from V and 5 bases from J, with 7 bases between. The CDR3 DNA reads TGTGCCAGCAGTTTACCAGGGAACGAGCAGTACTTC. The encoded protein is CASSLPGNEQYF.

The CDR3, as DNA: TGTGCCAGCTCACCAGGCGCTAGCGGGGGTAATGAGCAGTTCTTC. The encoded protein is CASSPGASGGNEQFF. The chain couples TRBV18 to TRBJ2-1, with 10 bases lining up with TRBD2. The germline CDR1 and CDR2 sequences are KGHSH and LQKENI. The CDR3 contains 15 residues. The J segment lost 7 bases and the V segment lost 2 bases, leaving 5 bases of the junction unmatched. The full variable domain, rest sourced from reference TRBV18 and TRBJ2-1, is NAGVMQNPRHLVRRRGQEARLRCSPMKGHSHVYWYRQLPEEGLKFMVYLQKENIIDESGMPKERFSAEFPKEGPSILRIQQVVRGDSAAYFCASSPGASGGNEQFFGPGTRLTVL.

The count of this clone is one. V is TRBV6-4 and J is TRBJ1-2, with 7 positions matching TRBD1. V shed 6 bases, J shed 4 bases, and the junction held 11 bases outside the gene matches. CDR1 is MRHNA and CDR2 is SNTAGT in the germline V gene. The CDR3 runs 15 residues. CDR3 loop: CASSNDRTGLYGYTF. CDR3 nucleotide sequence: TGTGCCAGCAGCAACGATCGGACAGGCCTCTATGGCTACACCTTC.

V usage is TRBV13 and J usage is TRBJ2-1; 8 bases match TRBD2. The germline V gene has CDR1 PRHDT and CDR2 FYEKMQ (reference sequence). The CDR3 sequence is 15 residues long. V lost 7 bases and J lost 4; bases outside the gene matches: 9. Written as DNA, the CDR3 is TGTGCCAGCACCTCGCACTCTAGCGGGTACAATGAGCAGTTCTTC. It translates to CASTSHSSGYNEQFF.

This chain uses TRBV4-3 with TRBJ2-1; 8 bases are shared with TRBD2. CDR1 LGHNA and CDR2 YSLEER come from the germline V gene. The trim removed 5 bases at V and 2 bases at J, leaving 2 bases unmatched. The CDR3 runs 14 residues. The CDR3 DNA is TGCGCCAGCAGCTTTAGCGGGGCCTACAATGAGCAGTTCTTC. Translating it yields CASSFSGAYNEQFF.

The chain uses TRBV18 and TRBJ2-5; D perhaps matches TRBD1 (6 bases). The length of the CDR3 is 15 residues. Germline values: CDR1 KGHSH, CDR2 LQKENI. Trimming left V 3 bases short and J 3 bases short, with 14 bases between. This CDR3 reads CASSPTDRSEETQYF. The CDR3 bases are TGTGCCAGCTCACCTACGGACAGAAGCGAAGAGACCCAGTACTTC. The variable domain in full, completed from reference TRBV18 and TRBJ2-5, reads NAGVMQNPRHLVRRRGQEARLRCSPMKGHSHVYWYRQLPEEGLKFMVYLQKENIIDESGMPKERFSAEFPKEGPSILRIQQVVRGDSAAYFCASSPTDRSEETQYFGPGTRLLVL.

The genes are TRBV19 and TRBJ1-2; 7 bases fit TRBD1. The CDR3 is 13 amino acids. The germline V gene encodes CDR1 LNHDA and CDR2 SQIVND (reference sequence). Trimming cost V 3 bases and J 7 bases; bases outside gene matches: 5. CDR3 coding DNA: TGTGCCAGTAGTATGGGACAGTCCGGTGGCTACACCTTC. It translates to CASSMGQSGGYTF.

V is TRBV3-1 (or the pseudogene TRBV3-2) and J is TRBJ2-3; 10 positions agree with TRBD2. After removal of 1 base from V and 6 bases from J, the junction contained 7 bases not matched to a gene. The CDR3 contains 16 residues. The germline CDR1 and CDR2 sequences are LGHDT and YNNKEL (reference sequence). The CDR3 loop is CASSQGIRTSGDTQYF. In nucleotides, the CDR3 is TGTGCCAGCAGCCAAGGAATCCGGACTAGCGGTGATACGCAGTATTTT.

The count of this clone is one. This chain connects TRBV15 to TRBJ1-6, with 12 positions matching TRBD1. The V and J ends lost 5 bases and 10 bases, in that order; junction bases with no gene match: 9. This CDR3 region has 16 residues. From germline, CDR1 is LNHNV and CDR2 YYDKDF (reference sequence). CDR3 bases: TGTGCCACCAGCGGACCCCCCGGGACAGGGGGCTCACCCCTCCACTTT. Its protein is CATSGPPGTGGSPLHF.

The chain employs TRBV13 and TRBJ2-1, with 9 bases identical to TRBD2. Losses at the gene ends were 5 bases for V and 4 bases for J; bases not matched to a gene: 12. The CDR3 covers 17 residues. Germline CDR1 and CDR2: PRHDT and FYEKMQ (reference sequence). CDR3 sequence (DNA): TGTGCCAGCAGCCATGACCTATGGCGGGGGGGTTACAATGAGCAGTTCTTC. Its protein is CASSHDLWRGGYNEQFF.

This clone was seen once. For the CDR3, the DNA is TGTGCCAGTAACAGGCCAACCTCTGGGGCCAACGTCCTGACTTTC. Amino acid sequence: CASNRPTSGANVLTF. This chain uses TRBV19 with TRBJ2-6, with D tentatively TRBD1 (5 bases). Germline values: CDR1 LNHDA, CDR2 SQIVND (reference sequence). V was shortened by 7 bases and J by 0 bases, with 10 bases between the two germline ends. The CDR3 contains 15 residues. Supplemented by reference TRBV19 and TRBJ2-6, the full variable domain reads DGGITQSPKYLFRKEGQNVTLSCEQNLNHDAMYWYRQDPGQGLRLIYYSQIVNDFQKGDIAEGYSVSREKKESFPLTVTSAQKNPTAFYLCASNRPTSGANVLTFGAGSRLTVL.

The chain joins TRBV5-4 to TRBJ2-5, with TRBD2 matching over 11 bases. J lost 9 bases, V lost 2 bases, and 9 bases had no gene match. This CDR3 has 15 amino acids. Germline assignment: CDR1 SGHNT and CDR2 YYREEE (reference sequence). The CDR3 sequence is CASSFVLAGAGAQYF. The CDR3 nucleotides are TGTGCCAGCAGCTTTGTACTAGCGGGGGCCGGGGCCCAGTACTTC.

The rearrangement links TRBV7-9 to TRBJ2-7; 7 positions agree with TRBD1. This CDR3 region has 14 residues. Germline V CDR1 and CDR2: SEHNR, FQNEAQ (reference sequence). V was clipped by 5 bases and J by 3 bases; unmatched bases: 7. The DNA for the CDR3 is TGTGCCAGCAGCCGAAAGACAGGGTTCTACGAGCAGTACTTC. Amino acid sequence: CASSRKTGFYEQYF.

A few counts support this clone. The rearrangement uses TRBV19 and TRBJ1-5; D unresolved. This CDR3 contains 16 residues. The germline V gene encodes CDR1 LNHDA and CDR2 SQIVND (reference sequence). V lost 1 base to trimming and J lost 0 bases, with 10 bases between them. CDR3 nucleotide sequence: TGTGCCAGTAGTATAGTCCCGGACTATAGCAATCAGCCCCAGCATTTT. Translating it yields CASSIVPDYSNQPQHF.

The chain combines TRBV9 with TRBJ2-2, with 8 nucleotides matching TRBD1. Germline V lookup: CDR1 SGDLS, CDR2 YYNGEE. Trimming took 0 bases from V and 7 from J; bases not matched to a gene: 11. The CDR3 is 17 amino acids. DNA for the CDR3: TGTGCCAGCAGCGTAGACTCGTGGACAGGGTTGATCGGGGAGCTGTTTTTT. It codes for CASSVDSWTGLIGELFF.

This chain joins TRBV7-3 and TRBJ2-5; TRBD2 agrees at 10 bases. The CDR3 is 18 residues long. Trimming cost V 4 bases and J 6 bases; bases outside gene matches: 17. The germline V gene has CDR1 SGHTA and CDR2 FQGTGA. CDR3 DNA sequence: TGTGCCAGCAGCTCCACCGGGCCGAGCGGGGGGGCCGGAAAGACCCAGTACTTC. It is translated as CASSSTGPSGGAGKTQYF.

The chain carries TRBV4-1 and TRBJ2-3; D is undetermined. The CDR3 has 13 residues. V was pared by 3 bases and J by 6 bases, with 10 bases between. Germline CDR1 reads MGHRA; CDR2 reads YSYEKL. The CDR3 DNA follows: TGCGCCAGCAGCCACCGCCTCAGGGATACGCAGTATTTT. Its protein is CASSHRLRDTQYF.

For this clone: In the same sample, other DNA sequences code for this CDR3. The gene calls are TRBV7-3 and TRBJ1-2, with D tentatively TRBD1 (6 bases). Between the trimmed V and J ends, which lost 5 bases and 4 bases, there was a span of 11 bases. Germline V lookup: CDR1 SGHTA, CDR2 FQGTGA. The CDR3 loop spans 13 amino acids. The CDR3 DNA is TGTGCCAGCAGCCCAGGGGAGCGCTATGGCTACACCTTC. It codes for CASSPGERYGYTF.

The J gene is TRBJ1-5, the V gene TRBV19; 10 nucleotides align to TRBD1. With 6 bases clipped from V and 4 bases from J, the junction kept 6 bases outside the gene matches. CDR1 is LNHDA and CDR2 is SQIVND in the germline V gene (reference sequence). This CDR3 comprises 15 residues. The CDR3 here is CASSEDRGHNQPQHF. The CDR3 region has the DNA TGTGCCAGTAGCGAAGACAGGGGGCATAATCAGCCCCAGCATTTT.

The chain couples TRBV11-3 to TRBJ2-5, with 7 bases aligning to TRBD1. The germline CDR1 and CDR2 sequences are SGHNT and YENEEA. V lost 3 bases to trimming and J lost 0 bases; unmatched junction nucleotides: 4. The CDR3 contains 15 residues. The CDR3 DNA sequence: TGTGCCAGCAGCTTGGCAGGGGGATACCAAGAGACCCAGTACTTC. It specifies CASSLAGGYQETQYF.

There are a few counts of this clone. DNA of the CDR3: TGTGCCAGCAGGGCCGGACAGGGTCCAGATACGCAGTATTTT. Translating gives CASRAGQGPDTQYF. The V gene is TRBV9, the J gene TRBJ2-3; TRBD1 matches at 8 bases. The CDR3 extends over 14 amino acids. J lost 4 bases, V lost 5 bases, and 6 bases had no gene match. From germline, CDR1 is SGDLS and CDR2 YYNGEE.

The V and J genes are TRBV3-1 (or the pseudogene TRBV3-2) and TRBJ2-3; possibly TRBD1 for D (5 bases). The germline gives CDR1 LGHDT, CDR2 YNNKEL (reference sequence). Trimming took 3 bases from V and 2 from J, leaving 12 bases between them. The CDR3 is made up of 15 amino acids. The CDR3 sequence is CASSHRGPFTDTQYF. DNA for the CDR3: TGTGCCAGCAGCCATAGGGGTCCTTTCACAGATACGCAGTATTTT.

The chain employs TRBV11-2 and TRBJ1-3, with 10 bases matching TRBD1. CDR1 and CDR2 (germline): SGHAT, FQNNGV. With V trimmed by 3 bases and J by 2 bases, 7 bases remained unmatched. This CDR3 region has 17 residues. DNA for the CDR3: TGTGCCAGCAGCTTGTGGACAGGGGGATTGGCTGGAAACACCATATATTTT. Its protein product is CASSLWTGGLAGNTIYF.

This clone was picked up one time. This chain uses TRBV6-5 with TRBJ2-3; 9 nucleotides line up with TRBD2. CDR1 and CDR2 from the germline V gene are MNHEY and SVGAGI. Trimming took 4 bases from V and 6 from J; bases not matched to a gene: 8. The CDR3 totals 15 residues. The CDR3 region is CASSFAGGLGDTQYF. The DNA for the CDR3 is TGTGCCAGCAGTTTTGCGGGGGGGCTGGGTGATACGCAGTATTTT.